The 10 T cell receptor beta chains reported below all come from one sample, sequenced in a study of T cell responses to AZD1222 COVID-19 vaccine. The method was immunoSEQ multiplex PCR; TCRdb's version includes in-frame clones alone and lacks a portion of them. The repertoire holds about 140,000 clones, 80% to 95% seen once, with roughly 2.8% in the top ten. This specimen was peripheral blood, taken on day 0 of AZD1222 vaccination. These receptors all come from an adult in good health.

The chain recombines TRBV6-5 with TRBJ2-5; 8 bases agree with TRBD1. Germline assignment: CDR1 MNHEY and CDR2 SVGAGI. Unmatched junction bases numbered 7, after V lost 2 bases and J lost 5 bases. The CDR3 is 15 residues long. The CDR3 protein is CASSYRTGRYETQYF. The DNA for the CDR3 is TGTGCCAGCAGTTACCGGACAGGGAGGTATGAGACCCAGTACTTC.

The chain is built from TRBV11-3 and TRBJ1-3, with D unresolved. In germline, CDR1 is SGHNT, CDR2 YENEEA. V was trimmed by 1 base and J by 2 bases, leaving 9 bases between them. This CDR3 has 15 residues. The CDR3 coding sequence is TGTGCCAGCAGCTTAGTACAGACGACTGGAAACACCATATATTTT. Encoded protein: CASSLVQTTGNTIYF.

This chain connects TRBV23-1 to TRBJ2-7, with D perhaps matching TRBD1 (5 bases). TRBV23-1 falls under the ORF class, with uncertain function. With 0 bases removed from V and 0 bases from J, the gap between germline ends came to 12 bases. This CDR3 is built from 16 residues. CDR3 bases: TGCGCCAGCAGTCAATCGCTGTGGCAGGGCTCCTACGAGCAGTACTTC. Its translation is CASSQSLWQGSYEQYF.

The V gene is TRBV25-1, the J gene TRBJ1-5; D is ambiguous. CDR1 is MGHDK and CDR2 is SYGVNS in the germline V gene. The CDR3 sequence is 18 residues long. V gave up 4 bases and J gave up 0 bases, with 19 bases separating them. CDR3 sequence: CASSVTVGTKRSNQPQHF. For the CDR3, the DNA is TGTGCCAGCAGTGTTACAGTCGGAACAAAGCGTAGCAATCAGCCCCAGCATTTT.

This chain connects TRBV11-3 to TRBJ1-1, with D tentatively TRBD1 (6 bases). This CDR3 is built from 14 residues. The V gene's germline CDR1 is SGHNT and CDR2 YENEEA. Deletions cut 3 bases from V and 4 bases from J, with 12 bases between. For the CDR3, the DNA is TGTGCCAGCAGCTTTTCACAGGGTTTCACTGAAGCTTTCTTT. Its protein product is CASSFSQGFTEAFF.

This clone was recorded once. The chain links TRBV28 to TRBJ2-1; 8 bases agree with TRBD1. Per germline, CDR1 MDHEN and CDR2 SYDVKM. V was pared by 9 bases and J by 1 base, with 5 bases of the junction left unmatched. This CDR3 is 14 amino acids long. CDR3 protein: CASATGVSYNEQFF. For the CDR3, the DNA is TGTGCCAGTGCGACAGGGGTATCCTACAATGAGCAGTTCTTC.

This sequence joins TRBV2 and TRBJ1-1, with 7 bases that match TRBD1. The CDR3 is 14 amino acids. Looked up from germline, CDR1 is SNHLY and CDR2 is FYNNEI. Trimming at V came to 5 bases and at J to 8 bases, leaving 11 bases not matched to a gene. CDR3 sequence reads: CASSSPTGYSEAFF. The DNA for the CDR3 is TGTGCCAGCAGTTCTCCGACAGGGTACTCCGAAGCTTTCTTT.

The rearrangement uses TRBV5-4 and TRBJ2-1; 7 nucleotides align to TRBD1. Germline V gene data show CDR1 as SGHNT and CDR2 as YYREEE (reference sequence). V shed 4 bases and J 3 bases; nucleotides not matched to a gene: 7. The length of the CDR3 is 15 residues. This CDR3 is CASSKGTDVYNEQFF. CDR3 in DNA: TGTGCCAGCAGCAAGGGGACAGACGTCTACAATGAGCAGTTCTTC.

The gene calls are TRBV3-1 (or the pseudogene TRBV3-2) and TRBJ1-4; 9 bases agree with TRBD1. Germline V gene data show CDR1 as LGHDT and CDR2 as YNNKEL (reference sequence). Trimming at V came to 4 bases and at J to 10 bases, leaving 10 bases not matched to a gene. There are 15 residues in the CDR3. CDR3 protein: CASSLTTGGFVKLFF. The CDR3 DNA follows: TGTGCCAGCAGCCTTACGACAGGGGGATTCGTAAAACTGTTTTTT.

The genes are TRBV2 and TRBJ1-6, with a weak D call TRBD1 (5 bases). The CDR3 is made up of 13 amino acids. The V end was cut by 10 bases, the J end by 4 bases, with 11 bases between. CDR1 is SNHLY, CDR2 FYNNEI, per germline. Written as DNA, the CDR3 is TGTGCCACTTCGGGGCAGTATAATTCACCCCTCCACTTT. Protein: CATSGQYNSPLHF. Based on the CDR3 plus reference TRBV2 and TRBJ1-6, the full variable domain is EPEVTQTPSHQVTQMGQEVILRCVPISNHLYFYWYRQILGQKVEFLVSFYNNEISEKSEIFDDQFSVERPDGSNFTLKIRSTKLEDSAMYFCATSGQYNSPLHFGNGTRLTVT.